This TCR beta chain emerged from a study of early T cells in non-severe SARS-CoV-2 infection. Turning to the study itself: Sequencing input comprised bulk RNA from unsorted whole blood; chain pairing was not available.

This clonotype was counted many times. The antigen remains unidentified. Study-level findings and limits: Matching results from VDJdb favored anti-spike CD8 responses, leaving private and CD4 specificities undetected.

Attached unique molecular identifiers marked individual cDNA molecules. MiXCR, applied by TCRdb to the 5' RACE reads, yields one record per CDR3 protein. The sample gives approximately 70,000 distinct CDR3 sequences, over 4% of which show up once; roughly 7.3% is in the top ten. Trimming took 3 bases from V and 7 from J; bases not matched to a gene: 5. The CDR3 runs to 15 residues. The germline V gene encodes CDR1 KGHSH and CDR2 LQKENI. The chain recombines TRBV18 with TRBJ1-6; TRBD1 aligns across 8 bases. The receptor was isolated from an adult who was a healthcare worker with PCR-confirmed SARS-CoV-2 infection or an uninfected control (not recorded which). Source: whole blood, taken at baseline. The CDR3 loop reads CASSPLQGENSPLHF. The DNA for the CDR3 is TGTGCCAGCTCACCGTTACAGGGGGAGAATTCACCCCTCCACTTT.